The entry below describes one TCR beta chain. Its antigen remains unknown. This specimen belongs to a study of T cell responses to AZD1222 COVID-19 vaccine. Study-level findings and limits: The breadth and depth of Spike-specific TCRs increased once two AZD1222 doses had been given. Clonal diversity was possibly underestimated, and white British individuals and females predominated among donors. As reported, nearly half of all spike-specific TCRs target variant regions that are unmutated.

Using immunoSEQ multiplex PCR, the repertoire was profiled, and TCRdb retains in-frame clones only, with some absent. Of roughly 140,000 clones listed, 88% are singletons. The V end lost 2 bases, the J end lost 0 bases, and 17 bases lay between the germline ends. Per germline, CDR1 SGHAT and CDR2 FQNNGV. This CDR3 is 17 amino acids long. The sequence came from an adult in good health. The specimen comprised peripheral blood, sampled on day 0 of AZD1222 vaccination. J is TRBJ2-7 and V is TRBV11-2; D is unresolved. CDR3 region: CASSLRWSGISSYEQYF. The CDR3 DNA is TGTGCCAGCAGCTTAAGGTGGTCCGGAATAAGCTCCTACGAGCAGTACTTC.